The 8 T cell receptor beta chains given below trace back to one sample, sequenced in a study of blood T cells in healthy people across ages. PCR was performed a second time for 7 to 11 cycles using a sample-barcoded 5' primer and a J-beta primer mix. TCRdb re-called the 5' RACE reads through MiXCR, storing one row per CDR3 protein. The sample shows 650,000 to 1,000,000 distinct CDR3 sequences, around 34% of them seen only once. What was sequenced was blood. Receptors originate from a man aged 18-30 years in good health.

In regard to this clonotype: Just one base apart from a much larger clone, this may be a read error. V gene TRBV3-1 combines with J gene TRBJ1-2; D is perhaps TRBD1 (5 bases). V was shortened by 8 bases and J by 4 bases, with 17 bases between the two germline ends. The CDR3 has 14 residues. Germline lookup yields CDR1 LGHDT and CDR2 YNNKEL (reference sequence). The CDR3 protein is CASGPSLGVYGYTF. Here the CDR3 DNA reads TGTGCCAGCGGCCCGTCGTTAGGGGTCTATGGCTACACCTTC.

This clonotype has more than one count but fewer than ten. One junction end disagrees with the germline gene, perhaps due to a read error. The rearrangement joins TRBV28 to TRBJ2-3; TRBD2 aligns across 8 bases. The CDR3 runs to 15 residues. Looked up from germline, CDR1 is MDHEN and CDR2 is SYDVKM. The CDR3 nucleotides are TGTGCTAGCACAAGGAGCGGGGGATACACAGATACGCAGTATTTT. This sequence encodes CASTRSGGYTDTQYF.

This clonotype was detected a few times. The rearrangement links TRBV4-3 to TRBJ2-4; 11 positions agree with TRBD1. CDR1 and CDR2 (germline): LGHNA, YSLEER. Trimming removed 3 bases from V and 13 bases from J; junction bases left unmatched: 8. This CDR3 has 14 residues. CDR3 nucleotide sequence: TGCGCCAGCAGCCAGGACAGGGGGCGGTGGGAGCAGTACTTC. Encoded protein: CASSQDRGRWEQYF.

This clonotype was seen only a few times. V gene TRBV29-1 combines with J gene TRBJ2-5; D gene uncertain. From germline, CDR1 is SQVTM and CDR2 ANQGSEA. The CDR3 runs 11 residues. V lost 4 bases and J 3 bases, leaving 6 bases between the germline ends. The CDR3 coding sequence is TGCAGCGTTGGCTGGGAAGAGACCCAGTACTTC. Translating gives CSVGWEETQYF.

This chain links TRBV7-9 with TRBJ2-1; D perhaps matches TRBD2 (5 bases). The assigned J gene may be wrong: the sequence end matches TRBJ2-7 better. Germline lookup yields CDR1 SEHNR and CDR2 FQNEAQ (reference sequence). There are 15 residues in the CDR3. DNA of the CDR3: TGTGCCAGCAGCTTAGCCAGCGGAGTTAGAAATGAGCAGTACTTC. Its translation is CASSLASGVRNEQYF.

This clonotype showed up many times. V usage is TRBV29-1 and J usage is TRBJ1-4; D remains ambiguous. Looked up from germline, CDR1 is SQVTM and CDR2 is ANQGSEA. V was pared by 3 bases and J by 8 bases, with 10 bases between. The CDR3 length is 12 residues. The CDR3 sequence: CSVDSGREKLFF. Here the CDR3 DNA reads TGCAGCGTTGATTCCGGTCGGGAAAAACTGTTTTTT.

To note about this clonotype: No conserved phenylalanine or tryptophan ends this CDR3, so it is likely a read error. This rearrangement joins TRBV7-2 to TRBJ2-1; D is tentatively TRBD1 or TRBD2 (5 bases each). Trimming removed 1 base at V and 10 bases at J, with 8 bases between. Germline lookup yields CDR1 SGHTA and CDR2 FQGNSA. CDR3 length: 12 residues. CDR3 DNA: TGTGCCAGCAGCTTAGAATGGGGGGAGCAGTTCATC. Its translation: CASSLEWGEQFI.

This chain uses TRBV7-9 with TRBJ2-1; D is possibly TRBD2 (5 bases). Between the trimmed V and J ends, which lost 6 bases and 6 bases, there was a span of 24 bases. This CDR3 has 17 residues. CDR1 SEHNR and CDR2 FQNEAQ come from the germline V gene (reference sequence). DNA of the CDR3: TGTGCCAGCAGAACACCCTCAGGTTCAACTAGTCCCAATGAGCAGTTCTTC. Protein sequence: CASRTPSGSTSPNEQFF.